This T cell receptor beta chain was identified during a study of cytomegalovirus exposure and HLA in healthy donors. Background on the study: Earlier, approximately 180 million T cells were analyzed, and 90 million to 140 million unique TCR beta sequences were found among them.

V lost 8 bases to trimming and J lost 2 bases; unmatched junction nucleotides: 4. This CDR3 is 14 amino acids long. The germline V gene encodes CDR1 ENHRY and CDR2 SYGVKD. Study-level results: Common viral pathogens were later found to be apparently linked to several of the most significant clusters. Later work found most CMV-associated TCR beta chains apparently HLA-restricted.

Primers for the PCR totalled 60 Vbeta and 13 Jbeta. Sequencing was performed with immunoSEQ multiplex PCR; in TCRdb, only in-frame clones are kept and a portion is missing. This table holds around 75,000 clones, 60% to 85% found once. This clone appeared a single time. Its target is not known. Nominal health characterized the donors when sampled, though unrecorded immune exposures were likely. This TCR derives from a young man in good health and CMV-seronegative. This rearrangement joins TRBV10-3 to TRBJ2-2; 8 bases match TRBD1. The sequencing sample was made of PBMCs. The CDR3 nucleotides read TGTGCCATCGGACAGGGAGGCAACACCGGGGAGCTGTTTTTT. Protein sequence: CAIGQGGNTGELFF.